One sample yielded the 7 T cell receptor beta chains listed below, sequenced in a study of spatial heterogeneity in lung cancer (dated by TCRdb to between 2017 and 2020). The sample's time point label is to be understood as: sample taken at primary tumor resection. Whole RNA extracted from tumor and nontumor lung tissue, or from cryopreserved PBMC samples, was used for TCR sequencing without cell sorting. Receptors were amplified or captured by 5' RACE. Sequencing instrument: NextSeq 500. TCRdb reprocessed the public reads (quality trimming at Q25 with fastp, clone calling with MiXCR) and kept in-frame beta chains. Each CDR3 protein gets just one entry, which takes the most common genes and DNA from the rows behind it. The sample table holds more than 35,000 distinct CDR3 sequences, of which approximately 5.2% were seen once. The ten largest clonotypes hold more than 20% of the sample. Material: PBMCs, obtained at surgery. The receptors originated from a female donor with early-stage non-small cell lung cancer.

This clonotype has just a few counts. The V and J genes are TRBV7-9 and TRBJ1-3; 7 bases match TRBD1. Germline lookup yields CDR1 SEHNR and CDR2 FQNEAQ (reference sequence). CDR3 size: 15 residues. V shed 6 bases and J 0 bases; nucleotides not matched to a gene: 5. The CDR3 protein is CASSRTGDSGNTIYF. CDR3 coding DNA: TGTGCCAGCAGTCGCACAGGGGACTCTGGAAACACCATATATTTT. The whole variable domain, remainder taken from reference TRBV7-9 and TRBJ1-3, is DTGVSQNPRHKITKRGQNVTFRCDPISEHNRLYWYRQTLGQGPEFLTYFQNEAQLEKSRLLSDRFSAERPKGSFSTLEIQRTEQGDSAMYLCASSRTGDSGNTIYFGEGSWLTVV.

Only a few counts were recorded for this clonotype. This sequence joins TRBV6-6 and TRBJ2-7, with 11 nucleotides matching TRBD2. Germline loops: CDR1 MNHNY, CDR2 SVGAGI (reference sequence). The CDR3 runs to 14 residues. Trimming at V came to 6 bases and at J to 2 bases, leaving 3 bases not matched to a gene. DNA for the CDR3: TGTGCCAGCAGCCTGACTAGCGGGGCCTACGAGCAGTACTTC. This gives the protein CASSLTSGAYEQYF.

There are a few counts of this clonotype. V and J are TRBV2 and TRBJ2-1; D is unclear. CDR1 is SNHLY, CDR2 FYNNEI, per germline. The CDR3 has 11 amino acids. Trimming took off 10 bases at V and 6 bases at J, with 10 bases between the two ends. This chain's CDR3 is CAIRQVNEQFF. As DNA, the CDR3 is TGTGCCATCCGCCAAGTCAATGAGCAGTTCTTC.

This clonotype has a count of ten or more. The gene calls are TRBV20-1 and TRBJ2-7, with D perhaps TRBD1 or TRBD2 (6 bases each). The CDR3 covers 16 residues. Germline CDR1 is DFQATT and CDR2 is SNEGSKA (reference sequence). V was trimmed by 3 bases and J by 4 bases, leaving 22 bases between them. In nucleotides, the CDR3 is TGCAGTGCTAGTGTCCTAGGGGGGACTCCGGGATACGAGCAGTACTTC. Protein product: CSASVLGGTPGYEQYF.

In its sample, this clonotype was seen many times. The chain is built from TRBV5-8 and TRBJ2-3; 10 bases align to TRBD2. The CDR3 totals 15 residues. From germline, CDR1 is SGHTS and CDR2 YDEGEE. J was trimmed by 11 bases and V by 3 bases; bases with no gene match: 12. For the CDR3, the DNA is TGTGCCAGCAGCTCCCTAGCGGGGGTTGGGGGCATGCAGTATTTT. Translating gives CASSSLAGVGGMQYF.

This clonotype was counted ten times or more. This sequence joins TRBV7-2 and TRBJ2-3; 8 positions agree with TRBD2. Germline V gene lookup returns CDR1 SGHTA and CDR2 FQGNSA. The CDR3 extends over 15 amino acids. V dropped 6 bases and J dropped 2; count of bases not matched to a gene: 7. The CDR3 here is CASRFQRGTTDTQYF. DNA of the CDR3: TGTGCCAGCAGGTTTCAGCGGGGGACCACAGATACGCAGTATTTT. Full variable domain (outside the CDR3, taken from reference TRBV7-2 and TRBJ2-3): GAGVSQSPSNKVTEKGKDVELRCDPISGHTALYWYRQSLGQGLEFLIYFQGNSAPDKSGLPSDRFSAERTGGSVSTLTIQRTQQEDSAVYLCASRFQRGTTDTQYFGPGTRLTVL.

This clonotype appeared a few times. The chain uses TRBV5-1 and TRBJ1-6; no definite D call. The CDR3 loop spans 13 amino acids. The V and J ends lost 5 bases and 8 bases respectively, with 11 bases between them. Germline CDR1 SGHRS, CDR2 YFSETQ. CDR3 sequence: CASRKEEYSPLHF. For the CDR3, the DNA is TGCGCCAGCAGGAAGGAAGAGTATTCACCCCTCCACTTT.